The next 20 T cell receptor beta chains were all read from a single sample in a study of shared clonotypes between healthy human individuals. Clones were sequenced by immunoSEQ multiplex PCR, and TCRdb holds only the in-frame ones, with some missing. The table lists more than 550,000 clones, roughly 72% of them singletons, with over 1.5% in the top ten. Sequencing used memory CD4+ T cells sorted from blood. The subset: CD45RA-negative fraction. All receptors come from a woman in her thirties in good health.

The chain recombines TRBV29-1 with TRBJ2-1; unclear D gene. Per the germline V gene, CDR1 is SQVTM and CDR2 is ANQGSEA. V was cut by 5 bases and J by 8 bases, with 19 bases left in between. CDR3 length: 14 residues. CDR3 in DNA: TGCAGCGTTCTCGCGGTCAGTGGCCTGCATGAGCAGTTCTTC. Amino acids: CSVLAVSGLHEQFF.

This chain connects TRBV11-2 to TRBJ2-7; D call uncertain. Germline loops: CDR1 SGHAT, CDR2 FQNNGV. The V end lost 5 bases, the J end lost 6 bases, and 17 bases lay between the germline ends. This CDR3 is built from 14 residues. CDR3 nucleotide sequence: TGTGCCAGCAGCCGCGCATGGGTAGCAAGCGAGCAGTACTTC. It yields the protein CASSRAWVASEQYF.

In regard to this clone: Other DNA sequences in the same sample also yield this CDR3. This chain's CDR3 is CASSLDTDTQYF. For the CDR3, the DNA is TGCGCCAGCAGCTTGGACACAGATACGCAGTATTTT. The rearrangement joins TRBV5-1 to TRBJ2-3; no firm D call. The V end was cut by 0 bases, the J end by 2 bases, with 1 base between. This CDR3 has 12 residues. The V gene's germline CDR1 is SGHRS and CDR2 YFSETQ.

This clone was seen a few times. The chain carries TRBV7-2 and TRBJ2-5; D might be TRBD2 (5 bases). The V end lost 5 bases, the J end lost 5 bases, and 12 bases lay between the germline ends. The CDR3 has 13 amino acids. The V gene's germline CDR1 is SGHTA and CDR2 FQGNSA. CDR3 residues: CASSLQREETQYF. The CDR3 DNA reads TGTGCCAGCAGCCTTCAGAGGGAGGAGACCCAGTACTTC.

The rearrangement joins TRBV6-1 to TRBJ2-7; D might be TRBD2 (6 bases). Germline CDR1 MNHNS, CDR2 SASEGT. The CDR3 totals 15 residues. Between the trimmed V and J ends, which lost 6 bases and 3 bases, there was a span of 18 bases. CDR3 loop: CASSQDYITHYEQYF. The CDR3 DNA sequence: TGTGCCAGCAGCCAGGACTATATCACCCACTACGAGCAGTACTTC.

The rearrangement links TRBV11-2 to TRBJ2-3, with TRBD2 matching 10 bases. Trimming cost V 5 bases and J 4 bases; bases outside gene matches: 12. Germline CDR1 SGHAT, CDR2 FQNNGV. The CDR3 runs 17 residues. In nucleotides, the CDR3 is TGTGCCAGCAGCCTCACCCGGCCTAGCGGGAGCTCAGATACGCAGTATTTT. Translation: CASSLTRPSGSSDTQYF.

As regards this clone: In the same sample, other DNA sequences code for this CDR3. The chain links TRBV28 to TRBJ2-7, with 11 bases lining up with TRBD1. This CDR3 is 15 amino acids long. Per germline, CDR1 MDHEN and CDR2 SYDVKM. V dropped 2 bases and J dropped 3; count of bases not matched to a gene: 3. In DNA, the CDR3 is TGTGCCAGCAGTTTAGGCGGGACAGGGGGCTACGAGCAGTACTTC. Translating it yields CASSLGGTGGYEQYF.

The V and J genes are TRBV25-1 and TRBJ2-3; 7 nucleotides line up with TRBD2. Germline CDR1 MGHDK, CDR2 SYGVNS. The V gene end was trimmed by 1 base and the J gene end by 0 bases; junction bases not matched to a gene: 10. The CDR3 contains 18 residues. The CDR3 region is CASSESPFSGPSTDTQYF. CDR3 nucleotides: TGTGCCAGCAGTGAATCCCCTTTTAGCGGGCCCAGCACAGATACGCAGTATTTT.

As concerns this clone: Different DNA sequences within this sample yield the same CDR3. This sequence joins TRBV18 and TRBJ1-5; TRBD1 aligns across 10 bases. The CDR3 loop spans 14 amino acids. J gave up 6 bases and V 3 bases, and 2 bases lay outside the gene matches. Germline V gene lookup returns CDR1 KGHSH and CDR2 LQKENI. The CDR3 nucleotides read TGTGCCAGCTCACCGGGACAGGGGCGTCAGCCCCAGCATTTT. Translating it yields CASSPGQGRQPQHF.

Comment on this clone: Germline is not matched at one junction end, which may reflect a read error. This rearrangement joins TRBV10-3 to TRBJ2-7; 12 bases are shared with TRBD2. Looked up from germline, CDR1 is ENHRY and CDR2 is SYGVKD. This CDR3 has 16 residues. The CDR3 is CASSPSSGRASVEQYF. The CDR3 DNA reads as TGTGCCAGCAGTCCATCTAGCGGGAGGGCCTCCGTCGAGCAGTACTTC.

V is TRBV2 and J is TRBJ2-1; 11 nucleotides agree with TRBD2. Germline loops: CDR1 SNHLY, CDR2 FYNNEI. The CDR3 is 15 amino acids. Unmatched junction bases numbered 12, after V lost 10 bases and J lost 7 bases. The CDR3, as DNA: TGTGCCACCAACCTACTAGCGGGAGTTCGAAATGAGCAGTTCTTC. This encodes CATNLLAGVRNEQFF. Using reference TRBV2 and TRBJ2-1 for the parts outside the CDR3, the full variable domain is EPEVTQTPSHQVTQMGQEVILRCVPISNHLYFYWYRQILGQKVEFLVSFYNNEISEKSEIFDDQFSVERPDGSNFTLKIRSTKLEDSAMYFCATNLLAGVRNEQFFGPGTRLTVL.

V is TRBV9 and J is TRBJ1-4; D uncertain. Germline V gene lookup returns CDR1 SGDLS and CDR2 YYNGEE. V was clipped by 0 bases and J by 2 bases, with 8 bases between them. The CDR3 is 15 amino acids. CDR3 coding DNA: TGTGCCAGCAGCGTAGAAGGGAGGACTAATGAAAAACTGTTTTTT. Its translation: CASSVEGRTNEKLFF.

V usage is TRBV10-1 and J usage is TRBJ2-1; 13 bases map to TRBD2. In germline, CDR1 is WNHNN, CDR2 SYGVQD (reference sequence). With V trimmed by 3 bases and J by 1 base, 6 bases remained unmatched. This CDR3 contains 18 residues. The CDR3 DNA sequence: TGCGCCAGCAGTGACCGCTGGACTAGCGGGAGTTCCTACAATGAGCAGTTCTTC. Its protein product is CASSDRWTSGSSYNEQFF.

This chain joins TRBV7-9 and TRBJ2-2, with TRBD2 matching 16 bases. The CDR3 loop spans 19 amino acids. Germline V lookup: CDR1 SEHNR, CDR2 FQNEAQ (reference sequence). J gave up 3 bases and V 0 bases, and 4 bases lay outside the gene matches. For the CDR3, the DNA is TGTGCCAGCAGCTTAGCGGGACTAGCGGGAGGGCCGGACACCGGGGAGCTGTTTTTT. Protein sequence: CASSLAGLAGGPDTGELFF.

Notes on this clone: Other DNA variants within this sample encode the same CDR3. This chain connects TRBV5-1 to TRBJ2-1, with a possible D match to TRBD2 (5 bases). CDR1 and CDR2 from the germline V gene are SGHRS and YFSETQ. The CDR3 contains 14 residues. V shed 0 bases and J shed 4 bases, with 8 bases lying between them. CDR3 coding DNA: TGCGCCAGCAGCTTGGCGGACTGGTACAATGAGCAGTTCTTC. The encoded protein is CASSLADWYNEQFF.

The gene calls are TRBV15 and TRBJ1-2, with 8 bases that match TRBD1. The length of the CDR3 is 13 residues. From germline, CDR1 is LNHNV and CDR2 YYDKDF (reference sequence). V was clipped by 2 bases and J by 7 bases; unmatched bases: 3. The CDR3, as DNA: TGTGCCACCAGCAGAAACAGGGGGTCTGGCTACACCTTC. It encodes CATSRNRGSGYTF.

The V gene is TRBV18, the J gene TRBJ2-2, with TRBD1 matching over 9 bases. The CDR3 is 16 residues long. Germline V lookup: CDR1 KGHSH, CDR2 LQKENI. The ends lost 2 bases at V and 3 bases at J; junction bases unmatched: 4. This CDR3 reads CASSPGTGGDTGELFF. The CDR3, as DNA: TGTGCCAGCTCACCAGGAACAGGGGGCGACACCGGGGAGCTGTTTTTT.

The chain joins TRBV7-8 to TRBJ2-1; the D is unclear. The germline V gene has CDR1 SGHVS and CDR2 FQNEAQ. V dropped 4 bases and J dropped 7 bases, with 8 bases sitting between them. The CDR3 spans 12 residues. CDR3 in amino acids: CASSSYSNEQFF. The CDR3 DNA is TGTGCCAGCAGCTCCTACAGTAATGAGCAGTTCTTC. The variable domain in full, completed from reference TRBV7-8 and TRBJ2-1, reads GAGVSQSPRYKVAKRGQDVALRCDPISGHVSLFWYQQALGQGPEFLTYFQNEAQLDKSGLPSDRFFAERPEGSVSTLKIQRTQQEDSAVYLCASSSYSNEQFFGPGTRLTVL.

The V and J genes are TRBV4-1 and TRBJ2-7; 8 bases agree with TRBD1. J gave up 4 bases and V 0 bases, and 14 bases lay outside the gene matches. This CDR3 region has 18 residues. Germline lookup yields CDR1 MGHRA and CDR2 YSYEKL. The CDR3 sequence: CASSQDRDRTGGSYEQYF. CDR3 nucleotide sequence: TGCGCCAGCAGCCAAGATAGGGACCGAACAGGGGGATCGTACGAGCAGTACTTC.

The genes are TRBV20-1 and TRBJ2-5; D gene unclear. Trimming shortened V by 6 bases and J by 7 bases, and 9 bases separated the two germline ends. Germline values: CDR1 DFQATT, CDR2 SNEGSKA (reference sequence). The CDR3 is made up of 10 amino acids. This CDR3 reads CSATGGTQYF. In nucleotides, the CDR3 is TGCAGTGCCACCGGCGGGACCCAGTACTTC.